This is a list of T cell receptor beta chains from one sample in a study of cytomegalovirus exposure and HLA in healthy donors. Only in-frame clones appear in the TCRdb table, and some are missing; sequencing was by immunoSEQ multiplex PCR. Seen here are approximately 150,000 clones, about 71% observed once, and the top ten hold about 1.3%. What was sequenced was PBMCs. The origin of the receptors is a man aged 50 to 60 in good health and CMV-seronegative. Both conserved end residues are part of each CDR3. The D gene is left open where the match is weak. Clone size is stated in some rows and not others, as once, few, many or a class when expanded.

clone_size	d_call	cdr3_length	v_call	j_call	cdr3_nt	cdr3_aa
-	-	16	TRBV19	TRBJ1-6	TGTGCCAGTAGTATCCAGACAGCTGTAAATAATTCACCCCTCCACTTT	CASSIQTAVNNSPLHF
-	-	14	TRBV7-9	TRBJ1-6	TGTGCCAGCAGCTTAGAACAGTATAATTCACCCCTCCACTTT	CASSLEQYNSPLHF
-	-	14	TRBV19	TRBJ2-5	TGTGCCAGTAGTATAGCGTGGAGAGGAGAGACCCAGTACTTC	CASSIAWRGETQYF
-	-	14	TRBV6-1	TRBJ1-1	TGTGCCAGCAGTGAACGAGACAGGAACACTGAAGCTTTCTTT	CASSERDRNTEAFF
-	-	15	TRBV6-1	TRBJ1-1	TGTGCCAGCAGTGTGTCGGGAGGGACGAACACTGAAGCTTTCTTT	CASSVSGGTNTEAFF
-	TRBD1	19	TRBV23-1	TRBJ1-2	TGCGCCAGCAGTCAAGTTTTCGATTCTAGGACAGGGGTGGAGTGTGGCTACACCTTC	CASSQVFDSRTGVECGYTF
few	-	15	TRBV5-1	TRBJ1-2	TGCGCCAGCACCGACCCCGACAGAGCTAACTATGGCTACACCTTC	CASTDPDRANYGYTF
few	-	13	TRBV6-1	TRBJ2-7	TGTGCCAGCAGTGGTATACAGGGAGTCGAGCAGTACTTC	CASSGIQGVEQYF
few	TRBD1	12	TRBV9	TRBJ1-2	TGTGCCAGCGTTGACAGGGACTATGGCTACACCTTC	CASVDRDYGYTF
-	-	13	TRBV5-1	TRBJ1-1	TGCGCCAGCAGTACAGGGCTGAACACTGAAGCTTTCTTT	CASSTGLNTEAFF
few	-	17	TRBV27	TRBJ2-5	TGTGCCAGCAGTCCGACCGTGGGGGCAGGGGTCACGGAGACCCAGTACTTC	CASSPTVGAGVTETQYF
few	-	15	TRBV25-1	TRBJ1-1	TGTGCCAGCAGTGAATCGAAGAGAGGGAACACTGAAGCTTTCTTT	CASSESKRGNTEAFF
-	TRBD1	15	TRBV19	TRBJ1-2	TGTGCCGTAGAGGACAGGGGGCGCGGGAACTATGGCTACACCTTC	CAVEDRGRGNYGYTF
-	TRBD1	15	TRBV25-1	TRBJ1-6	TGTGCCAGCGGATCCCCGGGACAGGGGAATTCACCCCTCCACTTT	CASGSPGQGNSPLHF
-	TRBD2	13	TRBV5-4	TRBJ2-7	TGTGCCAGCAGCAATAGCGGGGCCTACGAGCAGTACTTC	CASSNSGAYEQYF